This T cell receptor (beta chain) was retrieved from a study of cytomegalovirus exposure and HLA in healthy donors. Study-level background: Prior work identified 120 million or so unique TCR beta sequences in some 200 million T cells. General observations from the study: The study designated 164 TCR beta chains cytomegalovirus-associated. In a later analysis, HLA-associated TCR beta chains were more clonally expanded than equally common others.

Germline trimming cut 6 bases from V and 5 bases from J; bases unmatched to any gene: 7. Germline V gives CDR1 LGHNT, CDR2 FRNRAP. CDR3 length: 14 residues. PCR primers comprised 60 Vbeta and 13 Jbeta primers. The repertoire was sequenced with immunoSEQ multiplex PCR; TCRdb's copy has only in-frame clones and lacks some. The profile shows tens of thousands of clones, less than 85% of them singletons. Turning to this clone: Its matching antigen is unknown.

The TCR comes from a woman in her fifties or sixties in good health and CMV-seropositive. This rearrangement joins TRBV12-5 to TRBJ1-1; 9 bases align to TRBD1. Source material: PBMCs. The CDR3 DNA sequence: TGTGCTAGTGGCCCACAGGGGGCGGGAACTGAAGCTTTCTTT. Protein sequence: CASGPQGAGTEAFF.